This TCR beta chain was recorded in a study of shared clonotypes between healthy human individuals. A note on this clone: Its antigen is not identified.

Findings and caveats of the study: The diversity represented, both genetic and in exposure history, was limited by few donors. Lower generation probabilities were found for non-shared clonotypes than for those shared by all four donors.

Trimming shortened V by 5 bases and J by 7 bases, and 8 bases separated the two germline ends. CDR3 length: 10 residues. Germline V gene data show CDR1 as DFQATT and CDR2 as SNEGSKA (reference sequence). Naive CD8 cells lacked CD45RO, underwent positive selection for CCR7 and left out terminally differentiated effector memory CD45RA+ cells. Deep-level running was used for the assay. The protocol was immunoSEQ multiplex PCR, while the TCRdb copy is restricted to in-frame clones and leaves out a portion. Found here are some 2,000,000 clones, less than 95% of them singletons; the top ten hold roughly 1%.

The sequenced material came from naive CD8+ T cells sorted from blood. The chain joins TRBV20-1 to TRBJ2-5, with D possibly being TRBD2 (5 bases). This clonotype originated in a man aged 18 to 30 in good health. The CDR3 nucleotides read TGCAGTGCTGGAGGAGGGACCCAGTACTTC. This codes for CSAGGGTQYF.